The rows below give T cell receptor beta chains drawn from one sample of a study of early T cells in non-severe SARS-CoV-2 infection. TCRdb passed the 5' RACE reads through MiXCR, listing each CDR3 protein once. The sample lists about 56,000 distinct CDR3 sequences; about 15% were seen once. Sequences were derived from whole blood, sampled at baseline. The receptors originated from an adult who was a healthcare worker with PCR-confirmed SARS-CoV-2 infection or an uninfected control (not recorded which). CDR3s include the opening cysteine and the closing phenylalanine or tryptophan. D genes are given only for firm matches. Some rows mark clone size as missing; the rest say once, few, many or name a class of expanded clone.

d_call	clone_size	v_call	j_call	cdr3_aa	cdr3_nt
TRBD2	-	TRBV20-1	TRBJ2-5	CSARDWRTSGRATRETQYF	TGCAGTGCTAGAGATTGGCGGACTAGCGGGAGGGCTACGCGAGAGACCCAGTACTTC
-	few	TRBV19	TRBJ2-1	CASSSRPSDNEQFF	TGTGCCAGTAGTTCCCGGCCTAGCGACAATGAGCAGTTCTTC
-	-	TRBV6-6	TRBJ2-1	CASSYPGTYNEQFF	TGTGCCAGCAGTTACCCAGGGACCTACAATGAGCAGTTCTTC
-	many	TRBV29-1	TRBJ2-7	CSVEDLGKRGSYEQYF	TGCAGCGTTGAAGATCTTGGTAAACGGGGCTCCTACGAGCAGTACTTC
TRBD2	few	TRBV11-2	TRBJ2-7	CASTGLAVNEQYF	TGTGCCAGCACGGGACTAGCGGTAAACGAGCAGTACTTC
TRBD1	few	TRBV2	TRBJ2-1	CASRIQGAYNEQFF	TGTGCCAGCAGAATACAGGGGGCGTACAATGAGCAGTTCTTC
TRBD1	few	TRBV4-2	TRBJ2-5	CASSQGQLKETQYF	TGTGCCAGCAGCCAGGGACAGCTCAAAGAGACCCAGTACTTC
-	many	TRBV4-2	TRBJ1-3	CASSQGQSSGNTIYF	TGTGCCAGCAGCCAAGGACAGTCCTCTGGAAACACCATATATTTT
-	few	TRBV27	TRBJ1-4	CAHTRDTESPTNEKLFF	TGTGCCCACACCCGGGACACCGAGTCCCCAACTAATGAAAAACTGTTTTTT
-	-	TRBV29-1	TRBJ2-2	CSVRDNANTGELFF	TGCAGCGTAAGAGACAACGCGAACACCGGGGAGCTGTTTTTT
TRBD2	few	TRBV9	TRBJ2-3	CASSYGGGVSTDTQYF	TGTGCCAGCAGCTACGGTGGGGGGGTAAGCACAGATACGCAGTATTTT
-	many	TRBV19	TRBJ2-3	CASTVGFRTDTQYF	TGTGCCAGTACCGTGGGGTTTCGGACAGATACGCAGTATTTT
-	-	TRBV9	TRBJ2-3	CASSSLSGEDTQYF	TGTGCCAGCAGCTCCTTGTCGGGGGAGGATACGCAGTATTTT
-	few	TRBV29-1	TRBJ2-1	CSVDSGEQFF	TGCAGCGTGGATAGCGGTGAGCAGTTCTTC
TRBD1	-	TRBV20-1	TRBJ2-5	CSAREGTGKETQYF	TGCAGTGCTAGAGAAGGGACAGGGAAAGAGACCCAGTACTTC
-	few	TRBV4-2	TRBJ2-3	CASSQGGGPDTQYF	TGTGCCAGCAGCCAGGGGGGTGGTCCAGATACGCAGTATTTT
-	few	TRBV6-5	TRBJ2-7	CATTRGSAEQSYEQYF	TGTGCCACAACCCGGGGTAGCGCGGAACAATCCTACGAGCAGTACTTC
TRBD2	-	TRBV20-1	TRBJ2-1	CSARLAGGANEQFF	TGCAGTGCTAGACTAGCGGGAGGAGCAAATGAGCAGTTCTTC
-	-	TRBV9	TRBJ2-1	CASSVAGDSYNEQFF	TGTGCCAGCAGCGTAGCTGGGGACTCCTACAATGAGCAGTTCTTC
-	few	TRBV3-1	TRBJ2-2	CASSRWGSGELFF	TGTGCCAGCAGCCGGTGGGGCTCCGGGGAGCTGTTTTTT
TRBD2	-	TRBV7-2	TRBJ2-3	CASSPVGGGAGDTQYF	TGTGCCAGCAGCCCCGTCGGCGGGGGGGCGGGAGATACGCAGTATTTT
-	many	TRBV27	TRBJ2-5	CASSLGSPQETQYF	TGTGCCAGCAGTTTAGGATCACCCCAAGAGACCCAGTACTTC
-	few	TRBV5-8	TRBJ1-6	CASSLERGSPLHF	TGTGCCAGCAGTTTGGAAAGGGGGTCACCCCTCCACTTT
-	-	TRBV16	TRBJ1-1	CASSQDYTEAFF	TGTGCCAGCAGCCAAGATTACACTGAAGCTTTCTTT
-	few	TRBV23-1	TRBJ2-2	CASSQGRTGELFF	TGCGCCAGCAGTCAGGGTCGGACCGGGGAGCTGTTTTTT
-	-	TRBV20-1	TRBJ2-3	CSARVGSRTDTQYF	TGCAGTGCTAGAGTGGGATCCCGCACAGATACGCAGTATTTT
TRBD2	-	TRBV6-4	TRBJ2-1	CASSEAGGNYNEQFF	TGTGCCAGCAGTGAGGCGGGAGGGAATTACAATGAGCAGTTCTTC
-	few	TRBV18	TRBJ2-5	CASSRRERRETQYF	TGTGCCAGCTCACGGAGGGAGAGGAGAGAGACCCAGTACTTC
TRBD2	few	TRBV11-2	TRBJ2-7	CASSLASGSIYEQYF	TGTGCCAGCAGCTTAGCTAGCGGGAGTATCTACGAGCAGTACTTC
-	-	TRBV20-1	TRBJ1-4	CSARGEGYSELFF	TGCAGTGCTAGAGGGGAGGGGTATAGCGAACTGTTTTTT
-	-	TRBV18	TRBJ1-2	CASSPFGTSSGYTF	TGTGCCAGCTCACCATTTGGGACATCATCTGGCTACACCTTC
TRBD2	medium-sized	TRBV20-1	TRBJ2-1	CSASGGTSGYNEQFF	TGCAGTGCTAGTGGGGGGACTAGCGGCTACAATGAGCAGTTCTTC
-	-	TRBV5-1	TRBJ2-2	CASSLASGTLGPGELFF	TGCGCCAGCAGCTTGGCGTCAGGAACCCTCGGTCCCGGGGAGCTGTTTTTT
-	few	TRBV6-1	TRBJ1-6	CASSYPRDAENSPLHF	TGTGCCAGCAGCTACCCCCGGGACGCTGAAAATTCACCCCTCCACTTT
-	-	TRBV11-3	TRBJ2-7	CASSSTLGSEQYF	TGTGCCAGCAGCTCCACCTTAGGAAGCGAGCAGTACTTC
-	-	TRBV5-5	TRBJ2-5	CASDMDQETQYF	TGTGCCAGCGATATGGACCAAGAGACCCAGTACTTC
-	few	TRBV5-1	TRBJ2-1	CASSLVGGRSYNEQFF	TGCGCCAGCAGCTTGGTAGGGGGACGCTCCTACAATGAGCAGTTCTTC
-	many	TRBV7-9	TRBJ1-2	CASSPTVYGYTF	TGTGCCAGCAGCCCGACAGTCTATGGCTACACCTTC
TRBD1	-	TRBV29-1	TRBJ2-3	CSVGATGVGGLDTQYF	TGCAGCGTTGGGGCCACAGGGGTAGGGGGCTTGGATACGCAGTATTTT
-	few	TRBV11-2	TRBJ2-7	CASREEASRPYEQYF	TGTGCCAGCAGGGAAGAGGCGAGCAGACCCTACGAGCAGTACTTC
TRBD1	-	TRBV9	TRBJ2-7	CASSAAPGTGSSYEQYF	TGTGCCAGCAGCGCGGCCCCCGGGACAGGGAGCTCCTACGAGCAGTACTTC
-	-	TRBV12-3/TRBV12-4	TRBJ1-1	CASSFPRTEAFF	TGTGCCAGCAGTTTTCCGAGGACTGAAGCTTTCTTT
-	-	TRBV12-3/TRBV12-4	TRBJ2-7	CASSFDREGEQYF	TGTGCCAGCAGTTTTGACAGGGAGGGCGAGCAGTACTTC
TRBD1	many	TRBV11-2	TRBJ2-1	CASSSYRGSYNEQFF	TGTGCCAGCAGCTCATACAGGGGAAGCTACAATGAGCAGTTCTTC
-	many	TRBV27	TRBJ2-1	CASSLSFQQGGYEQFF	TGTGCCAGCAGTTTATCGTTCCAACAGGGCGGTTATGAGCAGTTCTTC
TRBD2	many	TRBV11-2	TRBJ2-1	CASSPRPGRSYNEQFF	TGTGCCAGCAGCCCCCGCCCCGGGAGGTCTTACAATGAGCAGTTCTTC
TRBD2	-	TRBV6-1	TRBJ2-3	CASEPGLATDTQYF	TGTGCCAGTGAACCGGGACTAGCGACAGATACGCAGTATTTT
-	-	TRBV20-1	TRBJ2-3	CSARKEGTSTDTQYF	TGCAGTGCTAGAAAGGAGGGAACTAGCACAGATACGCAGTATTTT
-	few	TRBV28	TRBJ2-7	CASSFGAAYEQYF	TGTGCCAGCAGTTTTGGCGCAGCCTACGAGCAGTACTTC
-	many	TRBV11-2	TRBJ2-3	CASRDLFTDTQYF	TGTGCCAGCCGGGACTTATTCACAGATACGCAGTATTTT
-	-	TRBV13	TRBJ1-1	CASSLLDTEAFF	TGTGCCAGCAGCTTGCTGGACACTGAAGCTTTCTTT